Below, 32 T cell receptor beta chains from the same sample are listed, as sequenced in a study of OX40 agonist ivuxolimab in advanced cancers. TCRdb's copy holds only in-frame clones and misses some; the assay was immunoSEQ multiplex PCR. The sample has 30,000 to 40,000 clones; over 60% are singletons. Material: CD4+ or CD8+ T cells sorted from blood, obtained in a trial of the OX40 agonist ivuxolimab. The receptors were gathered from an adult with an advanced solid tumor such as melanoma, head and neck, liver or kidney cancer.

This clone was picked up a small number of times. The chain combines TRBV27 with TRBJ1-2, with a possible D match to TRBD1 (5 bases). Germline values: CDR1 MNHEY, CDR2 SMNVEV (reference sequence). The V and J ends lost 3 bases and 7 bases respectively, with 21 bases between them. This CDR3 spans 16 amino acids. CDR3 amino acids: CASSFRPFRGQGGYTF. In DNA, the CDR3 is TGTGCCAGCAGTTTTCGCCCTTTCCGGGGCCAGGGTGGCTACACCTTC.

This clone was seen a handful of times. V and J are TRBV6-5 and TRBJ1-2, with D tentatively TRBD1 (5 bases). V was trimmed by 6 bases and J by 1 base, leaving 6 bases between them. The CDR3 totals 12 residues. The germline V gene has CDR1 MNHEY and CDR2 SVGAGI. The CDR3 loop reads CASRGGNYGYTF. DNA for the CDR3: TGTGCCAGCAGGGGGGGTAACTATGGCTACACCTTC.

There are a few counts of this clone. The rearrangement joins TRBV5-4 to TRBJ2-4, with D possibly being TRBD2 (5 bases). CDR3 size: 17 residues. The germline V gene encodes CDR1 SGHNT and CDR2 YYREEE (reference sequence). V shed 0 bases and J shed 0 bases, with 13 bases lying between them. The CDR3 region has the DNA TGTGCCAGCAGCTTGGGGACTTCCTCCCTAGCCAAAAACATTCAGTACTTC. It translates to CASSLGTSSLAKNIQYF.

This clone has more than one count but fewer than ten. The same CDR3 arises from other DNA sequences in this sample as well. The chain is built from TRBV28 and TRBJ2-1, with 7 nucleotides matching TRBD2. The V segment lost 6 bases and the J segment 2 bases; nucleotides outside the gene matches: 4. Germline values: CDR1 MDHEN, CDR2 SYDVKM. The CDR3 contains 14 residues. The CDR3 DNA is TGTGCCAGCAGCAGAAGCGGGACCTACAATGAGCAGTTCTTC. This sequence encodes CASSRSGTYNEQFF.

This chain joins TRBV6-5 and TRBJ2-7; D may be TRBD1 or TRBD2 (5 bases each). The CDR3 covers 15 residues. V lost 0 bases and J lost 2, with 11 bases in between. The germline gives CDR1 MNHEY, CDR2 SVGAGI. CDR3 in amino acids: CASSYSGDAPYEQYF. CDR3 nucleotides: TGTGCCAGCAGTTACTCGGGGGACGCCCCCTACGAGCAGTACTTC.

This chain connects TRBV25-1 to TRBJ2-1; TRBD1 matches 12 bases. V gave up 9 bases and J gave up 6 bases; unmatched junction bases: 6. Germline lookup yields CDR1 MGHDK and CDR2 SYGVNS. This CDR3 has 14 amino acids. DNA of the CDR3: TGTGCCAGTGAAAGGGACAGGGGGCGCAATGAGCAGTTCTTC. It codes for CASERDRGRNEQFF.

The chain links TRBV2 to TRBJ2-7; D gene unclear. CDR1 and CDR2 (germline): SNHLY, FYNNEI. The CDR3 extends over 14 amino acids. The germline V and J ends were trimmed by 10 bases and 0 bases, with 16 bases remaining between them. The CDR3 region is CATQDGWNSYEQYF. Written as DNA, the CDR3 is TGTGCCACCCAGGACGGTTGGAACTCCTACGAGCAGTACTTC.

This chain uses TRBV5-1 with TRBJ1-1, with a tentative D call TRBD1 (6 bases). The germline gives CDR1 SGHRS, CDR2 YFSETQ. The CDR3 runs 16 residues. V was pared by 4 bases and J by 2 bases, with 18 bases between. CDR3 region: CASSQRARGTNTEAFF. In DNA, the CDR3 is TGCGCCAGCAGCCAACGGGCAAGGGGGACCAACACTGAAGCTTTCTTT.

In its sample, this clone was seen once. In nucleotides, the CDR3 is TGTGCCAGCAGTGACGTTAATGAGCAGTTCTTC. Its translation is CASSDVNEQFF. The gene calls are TRBV2 and TRBJ2-1; D uncertain. The CDR3 length is 11 residues. Between the trimmed V and J ends, which lost 3 bases and 7 bases, there was a span of 4 bases. Germline lookup yields CDR1 SNHLY and CDR2 FYNNEI. Drawing the rest from reference TRBV2 and TRBJ2-1, the complete variable domain is EPEVTQTPSHQVTQMGQEVILRCVPISNHLYFYWYRQILGQKVEFLVSFYNNEISEKSEIFDDQFSVERPDGSNFTLKIRSTKLEDSAMYFCASSDVNEQFFGPGTRLTVL.

This chain links TRBV19 with TRBJ2-7; 14 bases are a match to TRBD2. This CDR3 comprises 17 residues. Looked up from germline, CDR1 is LNHDA and CDR2 is SQIVND (reference sequence). The V gene end was trimmed by 3 bases and the J gene end by 8 bases; junction bases not matched to a gene: 12. The CDR3 protein is CASSMGDVGLAGAKQYF. The CDR3 DNA follows: TGTGCCAGTAGTATGGGTGACGTGGGACTAGCGGGAGCCAAGCAGTACTTC.

The gene calls are TRBV30 and TRBJ2-5, with 10 bases that match TRBD2. The CDR3 has 15 residues. The V segment lost 0 bases and the J segment 4 bases; nucleotides outside the gene matches: 5. Germline CDR1 and CDR2: GTSNPN and SVGIG (reference sequence). CDR3 sequence (DNA): TGTGCCTGGAGTGTAACTCTAGCGGGAGTAGAGACCCAGTACTTC. It encodes CAWSVTLAGVETQYF.

V and J are TRBV5-6 and TRBJ2-7; 7 bases align to TRBD1. J gave up 12 bases and V 0 bases, and 12 bases lay outside the gene matches. The CDR3 has 14 residues. Looked up from germline, CDR1 is SGHDT and CDR2 is YYEEEE. CDR3: CASSLDRGRDYRYF. CDR3 nucleotide sequence: TGTGCCAGCAGCTTGGACAGGGGTCGCGACTATCGGTACTTC.

This chain uses TRBV27 with TRBJ1-2; 8 bases are shared with TRBD1. This CDR3 is 14 amino acids long. The germline CDR1 and CDR2 sequences are MNHEY and SMNVEV (reference sequence). With 5 bases clipped from V and 2 bases from J, the junction kept 4 bases outside the gene matches. The CDR3 DNA reads as TGTGCCAGCAGTCGGACAGGGCGAAACTATGGCTACACCTTC. Translated, it gives CASSRTGRNYGYTF.

V is TRBV7-9 and J is TRBJ2-7; D is possibly TRBD1 (5 bases). With 5 bases removed from V and 2 bases from J, the gap between germline ends came to 16 bases. CDR3 length: 15 amino acids. Germline CDR1 and CDR2: SEHNR and FQNEAQ (reference sequence). Here the CDR3 reads CASSPTRQSPYEQYF. DNA for the CDR3: TGTGCCAGCAGCCCGACCCGACAGTCCCCCTACGAGCAGTACTTC.

The J gene is TRBJ1-5, the V gene TRBV30; 8 nucleotides agree with TRBD1. CDR1 and CDR2 from the germline V gene are GTSNPN and SVGIG (reference sequence). This CDR3 contains 15 residues. With 2 bases clipped from V and 6 bases from J, the junction kept 9 bases outside the gene matches. The CDR3, as DNA: TGTGCCTGGAGTTATGGGCAGGGGGCTGGTCAGCCCCAGCATTTT. Translating it yields CAWSYGQGAGQPQHF.

This clone occurred a few times. The CDR3 loop is CASSLFKGAYEQYF. The CDR3 nucleotides read TGTGCCAGCAGTTTATTTAAAGGGGCCTACGAGCAGTACTTC. The chain links TRBV28 to TRBJ2-7; tentative D call: TRBD1 (5 bases). This CDR3 has 14 amino acids. Germline values: CDR1 MDHEN, CDR2 SYDVKM. V was clipped by 1 base and J by 2 bases, with 9 bases between them.

The chain combines TRBV7-9 with TRBJ2-1; TRBD2 agrees at 7 bases. Germline assignment: CDR1 SEHNR and CDR2 FQNEAQ (reference sequence). This CDR3 spans 13 amino acids. V trimming: 3 bases; J trimming: 6 bases; junction bases outside the gene matches: 2. This chain's CDR3 is CASSFGGSNEQFF. The CDR3 DNA reads as TGTGCCAGCAGCTTCGGCGGGAGCAATGAGCAGTTCTTC.

V and J are TRBV6-1 and TRBJ1-5, with 11 positions matching TRBD1. V gave up 4 bases and J gave up 6 bases; unmatched junction bases: 5. CDR3 size: 15 residues. Germline lookup yields CDR1 MNHNS and CDR2 SASEGT. CDR3 residues: CASSGGTGGSQPQHF. The DNA for the CDR3 is TGTGCCAGCAGTGGCGGGACAGGGGGAAGTCAGCCCCAGCATTTT.

The CDR3 loop reads CASSGQGYEQYF. CDR3 nucleotides: TGTGCCAGCAGTGGACAGGGCTACGAGCAGTACTTC. The chain carries TRBV2 and TRBJ2-7; TRBD1 matches at 7 bases. The CDR3 is 12 residues long. The ends lost 4 bases at V and 3 bases at J; junction bases unmatched: 0. CDR1 is SNHLY and CDR2 is FYNNEI in the germline V gene.

The chain couples TRBV7-3 to TRBJ2-1; TRBD2 agrees at 11 bases. Germline V gives CDR1 SGHTA, CDR2 FQGTGA. The trim removed 5 bases at V and 4 bases at J, leaving 4 bases unmatched. The CDR3 contains 15 residues. The CDR3 sequence is CASSPSGRPYNEQFF. CDR3 bases: TGTGCCAGCAGCCCTAGCGGGAGGCCGTACAATGAGCAGTTCTTC.

This clone was seen a single time. The chain carries TRBV7-9 and TRBJ2-2, with D possibly being TRBD2 (5 bases). CDR3 length: 13 amino acids. In germline, CDR1 is SEHNR, CDR2 FQNEAQ (reference sequence). The V end lost 6 bases, the J end lost 1 base, and 6 bases lay between the germline ends. CDR3 region: CASRSGNTGELFF. CDR3 coding DNA: TGTGCCAGCAGAAGCGGGAACACCGGGGAGCTGTTTTTT.

The chain carries TRBV30 and TRBJ1-1; no clear D gene. Per germline, CDR1 GTSNPN and CDR2 SVGIG (reference sequence). Trimming cost V 3 bases and J 2 bases, with 4 bases left between them. The CDR3 runs to 11 residues. The CDR3 nucleotides are TGTGCCTGGAGAACCAACACTGAAGCTTTCTTT. Encoded protein: CAWRTNTEAFF.

The J gene is TRBJ1-2, the V gene TRBV30, with a possible D match to TRBD1 (6 bases). From germline, CDR1 is GTSNPN and CDR2 SVGIG (reference sequence). V lost 3 bases and J 4 bases, leaving 18 bases between the germline ends. The CDR3 runs 15 residues. DNA for the CDR3: TGTGCCTGGAGCACGACAGGCAAGGATGGCTATGGCTACACCTTC. Translation gives CAWSTTGKDGYGYTF.

This clone turned up a few times. The chain employs TRBV6-6 and TRBJ1-6, with D possibly matching TRBD1 (6 bases). The germline CDR1 and CDR2 sequences are MNHNY and SVGAGI (reference sequence). The CDR3 covers 14 residues. V was pared by 0 bases and J by 10 bases, with 10 bases between. Here the CDR3 reads CASSYSRGGSPLHF. The CDR3 DNA is TGTGCCAGCAGTTACTCAAGGGGGGGATCACCCCTCCACTTT.

The chain has TRBV9 and TRBJ1-1; TRBD1 aligns across 7 bases. With V trimmed by 3 bases and J by 1 base, 6 bases remained unmatched. The CDR3 consists of 15 residues. Germline V CDR1 and CDR2: SGDLS, YYNGEE. The CDR3 DNA is TGTGCCAGCAGCGGTTCGGGACAGCCGAACACTGAAGCTTTCTTT. It translates to CASSGSGQPNTEAFF.

This chain joins TRBV6-1 and TRBJ1-5, with D perhaps matching TRBD1 (6 bases). The CDR3 spans 14 residues. The V end lost 5 bases, the J end lost 4 bases, and 12 bases lay between the germline ends. Germline CDR1 and CDR2: MNHNS and SASEGT. The DNA for the CDR3 is TGTGCCAGCAGTCCACAGGGTTCTAATCAGCCCCAGCATTTT. This gives the protein CASSPQGSNQPQHF.

The chain has TRBV5-1 and TRBJ2-3; weak D call: TRBD2 (6 bases). The V gene's germline CDR1 is SGHRS and CDR2 YFSETQ. Trimming removed 5 bases at V and 7 bases at J, with 20 bases between. The length of the CDR3 is 15 residues. The CDR3 is CASSPEPIGTYTQYF. CDR3 nucleotide sequence: TGCGCCAGCAGTCCCGAACCCATTGGGACTTATACGCAGTATTTT.

CDR3 DNA sequence: TGTGCCAGCAGCAGGGAGGGGGTTAGGTCAGATACGCAGTATTTT. It codes for CASSREGVRSDTQYF. The rearrangement uses TRBV5-4 and TRBJ2-3; a weak D match, TRBD2 (7 bases). The V and J ends lost 4 bases and 4 bases respectively, with 16 bases between them. Germline CDR1 and CDR2: SGHNT and YYREEE (reference sequence). The CDR3 extends over 15 amino acids.

J is TRBJ2-1 and V is TRBV4-1; 8 bases are a match to TRBD2. CDR3 length: 15 residues. The J segment lost 7 bases and the V segment lost 1 base, leaving 6 bases of the junction unmatched. From germline, CDR1 is MGHRA and CDR2 YSYEKL. CDR3 region: CASSQAGGPRNEQFF. CDR3 in DNA: TGCGCCAGCAGCCAAGCGGGAGGGCCGAGAAATGAGCAGTTCTTC.

This clone is termed medium-sized (0.01 to 0.1%). The V call is TRBV4-1, the J call TRBJ2-7; perhaps D is TRBD1 or TRBD2 (6 bases each). Germline V gives CDR1 MGHRA, CDR2 YSYEKL. There are 15 residues in the CDR3. V was cut by 4 bases and J by 3 bases, with 16 bases left in between. CDR3: CASSLAWGAGYEQYF. The CDR3, as DNA: TGCGCCAGCAGCCTTGCATGGGGGGCGGGCTACGAGCAGTACTTC.

The gene calls are TRBV7-3 and TRBJ2-1; D remains unclear. CDR3 size: 13 residues. CDR1 SGHTA and CDR2 FQGTGA come from the germline V gene. V lost 4 bases and J 8 bases, leaving 12 bases between the germline ends. The CDR3, as DNA: TGTGCCAGCAGCTCCCCACCCGCCGATGAGCAGTTCTTC. Amino acids: CASSSPPADEQFF.

The gene calls are TRBV6-5 and TRBJ1-4; D remains unclear. Trimming cost V 0 bases and J 0 bases, with 5 bases left between them. From germline, CDR1 is MNHEY and CDR2 SVGAGI. The CDR3 sequence is 15 residues long. This CDR3 reads CASSYSGTTNEKLFF. The DNA of the CDR3 is TGTGCCAGCAGTTACTCGGGCACAACTAATGAAAAACTGTTTTTT.